This TCR beta chain was sequenced in a study of tumor and adjacent non-tumor tissue in lung cancer. Three rounds of nested PCR, following a modified ARM-PCR protocol, produced the TCRbeta library. A single record per CDR3 protein comes from TCRdb applying MiXCR to the multiplex PCR reads. The sample holds around 140,000 distinct CDR3 sequences, approximately 66% seen once. This clonotype showed up just a few times. Its antigen is undetermined. Overall study results and limits: Top 100 clones took a larger repertoire share in normal lung. Tumor TCR diversity, when higher, was linked to shorter survival.

The template was RNA from unsorted bulk tissue. Germline CDR1 reads SGHNT; CDR2 reads YYREEE (reference sequence). The CDR3 consists of 16 residues. With 2 bases clipped from V and 0 bases from J, the junction kept 6 bases outside the gene matches. The rearrangement uses TRBV5-4 and TRBJ1-2; 8 bases fit TRBD1. Sequencing used lung tumor tissue. This clonotype was obtained from a man between 60 and 75 years old with small cell lung cancer. The CDR3 spells CASSLGGGQANYGYTF. CDR3 nucleotide sequence: TGTGCCAGCAGCTTAGGCGGGGGACAGGCTAACTATGGCTACACCTTC.